This TCR beta chain was profiled in a study of human T cells and chemical hapten exposure (dated by TCRdb to the early 2020s). About the study as a whole: For sensitization, 2% DPC in acetone was applied to an approximately 2 cm by approximately 2 cm area of upper inner arm skin. The libraries were sequenced as a pool, and the TCR yield per sample differed mostly because of small variations in library volumes within the pool. Blood for TCR sequencing was provided by twenty-nine alopecia patients at one to four time points (pre-sensitization, 2, 6 and 24 weeks). The mostly female patient cohort included alopecia areata with under or over 50% scalp involvement, alopecia totalis and alopecia universalis. Patient blood was sampled pre-sensitization (week 0) and at 2, 6 and about 24 weeks after DPC sensitization. Throughout the approximately 24-week study period, patients were also given weekly therapeutic DPC doses on the scalp. Patch testing on the upper back used Finn chambers containing 0.01% DPC, with scoring done after 6 days according to International Contact Dermatitis Research Group standards. The study tracked peripheral blood TCR repertoire changes in vivo during primary and secondary sensitization to the hapten diphenylcyclopropenone (DPC) in alopecia patients. What the work shows at the level of the full study, not this receptor alone: Expanded TCRs formed significantly more large CDR3 similarity clusters than pre-sensitization or healthy control sets, consistent with antigen-driven responses. Because every patient had alopecia, a presumed autoimmune disease, the patients' immune response might differ from that of healthy individuals. Repeated subsampling changed both the strength of the expansion versus patch-test correlation and the threshold at which the correlation became significant. DPC sensitization did not change the number of TCRs with a frequency above 1 in 1000, and there was no evidence of changes in global repertoire structure. A positive correlation was found between the number of PT1 expanded TCRs and patch test score, with significance reached at thresholds 8, 16 and 32 but not 4.

This clonotype was seen many times. Its antigen specificity is not known. No per-base quality is available; no much larger clone lies one base away. Read against the paper, the sample's time point label means: patch test 1, 2 weeks after DPC sensitization. The treatment or condition label of this sample denotes: therapeutic diphenylcyclopropenone sensitization with weekly scalp DPC. At every patch-test visit, the blood draw took place before the patch test was put on. Eligible patients were aged 18 to 70, diagnosed with alopecia, deemed suitable for DPC therapy, and excluded if pregnant. Total RNA was isolated from unfractionated whole blood collected in Tempus Blood RNA tubes. Counted from cysteine to phenylalanine, this CDR3 has 15 amino acids. Of the read, only the CDR3 DNA is kept; its 45 bases are in frame from base 1. The germline V gene encodes CDR1 MNHEY and CDR2 SVGAGI. Trimming costs V 2 bases and J 1 base, and their ends lie 11 bases apart.

The library came from RACE. Data came from a NextSeq 500. During library preparation, unique molecular identifiers were attached to individual cDNA molecules so that TCRs could be counted quantitatively and reproducibly. From each blood RNA sample, both TCR alpha and TCR beta chains were sequenced. Per the source publication's procedure: The median number of TCRs per sample was over 85,000, ranging from roughly 20,000 to 700,000. V, J and CDR3 annotation of the TCR reads was performed with the Decombinator software suite. For the PS versus PT1 abundance plots, all samples were subsampled to the same number of TCRs (28,000). TCRs were defined as expanded if absent before sensitization and observed at least eight times at the 2-week time point. The public sequencing data were trimmed at Q25 with fastp and processed into clonotypes with MiXCR by TCRdb, which kept only in-frame beta chains. Every distinct CDR3 protein forms one entry, paired with its most common genes and DNA. The V and J calls were determined by TCRdb, not by the authors. Counted in this sample were some 400,000 distinct CDR3 sequences; roughly 5% of them appeared once. The leading ten clones occupy 2% to 2.5% of the sample.

This clonotype was obtained from a woman aged 45-65 years with alopecia areata. Some clones in this sample may be carry-over from other donors' samples. The rearrangement joined TRBV6-5 to TRBJ1-1, with TRBD1 tentatively as D gene (6 bases match). Material: whole blood, obtained in connection with sensitization to the hapten diphenylcyclopropenone (DPC). The CDR3 reads as follows: CASSYGRGANTEAFF. The DNA sequence is given as TGTGCCAGCAGTTACGGGAGGGGGGCGAACACTGAAGCTTTCTTT.